The sequence of this T cell receptor (beta chain) was determined in a study of blood T cell repertoires in COVID-19. Study details: The cDNA or gDNA used as material had been derived from T cells, B-cell-depleted T cells, or PBMCs.

Original handling: By means of reference gene primer amplification, nucleated cell counts were estimated. Generated by immunoSEQ multiplex PCR, the TCRdb table keeps only in-frame clones and is missing some. V, J and clone size reflect that table, while D and trimming were determined from the DNA. The sample holds about 48,000 clones, roughly 82% seen once. CDR1 is MGHRA and CDR2 is YSYEKL in the germline V gene. J lost 1 base, V lost 5 bases, and 10 bases had no gene match. The length of the CDR3 is 16 residues. Sequencing was carried out using peripheral blood. V and J are TRBV4-1 and TRBJ1-1; 7 nucleotides match TRBD1. This TCR came from a man aged 40-55 years with acute or convalescent COVID-19. The CDR3 protein is CASSRGIQGGNTEAFF. CDR3 bases: TGCGCCAGCAGCAGAGGGATCCAGGGGGGGAACACTGAAGCTTTCTTT.